These 15 T cell receptor beta chains originate from one sample sequenced in a study of metastatic and nonmetastatic thyroid tumors. TCRdb reanalyzed the PCR reads with MiXCR. This table holds over 25,000 clones, over 15% found once. Not a single patient had been given any form of treatment at any point before undergoing thyroid surgery. Material: blood. These receptors were collected from a female donor with papillary thyroid cancer or a benign thyroid nodule (not recorded which). Some clones in this sample may be carry-over from other donors' samples.

The table lists this clone with a few counts. The chain couples TRBV6-1 to TRBJ2-7; the D call may be TRBD1 or TRBD2 (6 bases each). This CDR3 is 13 amino acids long. The ends were cut back, 4 bases at V and 3 bases at J, with 10 bases in the middle. From germline, CDR1 is MNHNS and CDR2 SASEGT. The CDR3 sequence: CASSAGAHYEQYF. CDR3 DNA: TGTGCCAGCAGTGCGGGGGCCCACTACGAGCAGTACTTC.

This clone was counted ten times or more. V is TRBV7-2 and J is TRBJ2-7; D perhaps matches TRBD2 (5 bases). Trimming removed 1 base from V and 7 bases from J, with 14 bases in between. The CDR3 is made up of 14 amino acids. Germline CDR1 is SGHTA and CDR2 is FQGNSA. In DNA, the CDR3 is TGTGCCAGCAGCTTAGTTACTAGTTCCGGGGAGCAGTACTTC. This translates into CASSLVTSSGEQYF.

This clone was detected ten times or more. V is TRBV5-1 and J is TRBJ1-5; D unclear. V was shortened by 0 bases and J by 5 bases, with 9 bases between the two germline ends. From germline, CDR1 is SGHRS and CDR2 YFSETQ. The CDR3 length is 14 residues. CDR3 protein: CASSLEGWDQPQHF. In nucleotides, the CDR3 is TGCGCCAGCAGCTTGGAAGGGTGGGATCAGCCCCAGCATTTT.

At least ten counts were recorded for this clone. The rearrangement joins TRBV20-1 to TRBJ2-7; 7 bases align to TRBD2. Germline values: CDR1 DFQATT, CDR2 SNEGSKA (reference sequence). CDR3 length: 14 residues. The junction had 13 bases not matched to a gene; V was cut back by 2 bases and J by 9 bases. For the CDR3, the DNA is TGCAGTGCTAGACAAAGACTAGCCCTCAGTCGGCAGTACTTC. Its protein product is CSARQRLALSRQYF.

This clone was counted ten times or more. This chain uses TRBV5-5 with TRBJ2-7; no clear D gene. V gave up 2 bases and J gave up 2 bases, with 11 bases separating them. The CDR3 consists of 14 residues. CDR1 SGHKS and CDR2 YYEKEE come from the germline V gene (reference sequence). CDR3 in amino acids: CASSFTYPPYEQYF. The CDR3 DNA follows: TGTGCCAGCAGCTTCACATACCCCCCCTACGAGCAGTACTTC. Supplemented by reference TRBV5-5 and TRBJ2-7, the full variable domain reads DAGVTQSPTHLIKTRGQQVTLRCSPISGHKSVSWYQQVLGQGPQFIFQYYEKEERGRGNFPDRFSARQFPNYSSELNVNALLLGDSALYLCASSFTYPPYEQYFGPGTRLTVT.

This clone was observed many times. The J gene is TRBJ2-7, the V gene TRBV6-1; D gene unclear. V was clipped by 4 bases and J by 0 bases, with 10 bases between them. Germline CDR1 and CDR2: MNHNS and SASEGT. The CDR3 has 14 amino acids. Here the CDR3 DNA reads TGTGCCAGCAGTGTGCATATCTACTCCTACGAGCAGTACTTC. Residues: CASSVHIYSYEQYF.

This clone was detected a few times. The chain joins TRBV6-5 to TRBJ2-2; D not certain. V lost 2 bases and J 1 base, leaving 2 bases between the germline ends. Germline values: CDR1 MNHEY, CDR2 SVGAGI. The CDR3 contains 13 residues. The CDR3 protein is CASSYQNTGELFF. CDR3 DNA sequence: TGTGCCAGCAGTTACCAGAACACCGGGGAGCTGTTTTTT.

This clone was recorded at least ten times. The chain combines TRBV28 with TRBJ2-3; 14 bases are shared with TRBD2. The V gene end was trimmed by 3 bases and the J gene end by 7 bases; junction bases not matched to a gene: 9. Germline V gene data show CDR1 as MDHEN and CDR2 as SYDVKM. The CDR3 totals 17 residues. The CDR3: CASSFLGGTSGGNTQYF. The CDR3 DNA reads as TGTGCCAGCAGTTTCTTGGGGGGGACTAGCGGGGGAAATACGCAGTATTTT.

This clone was picked up many times. V is TRBV2 and J is TRBJ1-2; possibly TRBD1 for D (5 bases). Germline assignment: CDR1 SNHLY and CDR2 FYNNEI. Deletions cut 2 bases from V and 8 bases from J, with 6 bases between. The CDR3 is 11 amino acids. CDR3 protein: CASSEWGGYTF. For the CDR3, the DNA is TGTGCCAGCAGTGAATGGGGGGGCTACACCTTC.

This clone was seen ten or more times. The chain uses TRBV7-8 and TRBJ1-1; the D is unclear. This CDR3 is built from 15 residues. V was cut by 4 bases and J by 1 base, with 13 bases left in between. Germline V gene lookup returns CDR1 SGHVS and CDR2 FQNEAQ. CDR3 nucleotide sequence: TGTGCCAGCAGCTCCCAGAACCAAAGGAACACTGAAGCTTTCTTT. It translates to CASSSQNQRNTEAFF.

With respect to this clone: The missing conserved phenylalanine or tryptophan at the end of this CDR3 makes a read error likely. This chain uses TRBV11-2 with TRBJ2-5, with a possible D match to TRBD1 (5 bases). Matching the DNA end better, TRBJ2-1 makes the J call doubtful. This CDR3 has 14 amino acids. Germline CDR1 and CDR2: SGHAT and FQNNGV. CDR3 in amino acids: CASSLTRQQESQFV. The CDR3 DNA reads TGTGCCAGCAGCTTAACCCGACAGCAAGAGAGCCAGTTCGTC.

This clone appeared a single time. The chain combines TRBV10-3 with TRBJ2-5, with TRBD2 as a possible D gene (6 bases). This CDR3 has 14 residues. Germline V lookup: CDR1 ENHRY, CDR2 SYGVKD. Deletions cut 2 bases from V and 5 bases from J, with 12 bases between. The CDR3 spells CAISERSGFETQYF. In nucleotides, the CDR3 is TGTGCCATCAGTGAGAGGAGCGGGTTTGAGACCCAGTACTTC.

The gene calls are TRBV14 and TRBJ1-1; possibly TRBD1 for D (5 bases). Germline-derived CDR1 and CDR2 are SGHDN and FVKESK. The CDR3 spans 14 residues. V was pared by 1 base and J by 0 bases, with 6 bases between. The CDR3 sequence is CASSQAGMNTEAFF. CDR3 nucleotides: TGTGCCAGCAGCCAAGCAGGGATGAACACTGAAGCTTTCTTT.

The chain uses TRBV18 and TRBJ2-7, with no clear D. The germline V gene encodes CDR1 KGHSH and CDR2 LQKENI. The V end lost 3 bases, the J end lost 0 bases, and 12 bases lay between the germline ends. This CDR3 is 15 amino acids long. The CDR3 DNA is TGTGCCAGCTCACCGACACAGAACTACTCCTACGAGCAGTACTTC. Translation gives CASSPTQNYSYEQYF.

V is TRBV7-6 and J is TRBJ2-7; TRBD1 is a possible D gene (6 bases). The germline V gene has CDR1 SGHVS and CDR2 FNYEAQ. Trimming stripped 1 base from V and 3 bases from J, with 16 bases between. This CDR3 has 16 residues. The CDR3: CASSLEGGPSFYEQYF. DNA of the CDR3: TGTGCCAGCAGCTTAGAAGGGGGACCGTCGTTCTACGAGCAGTACTTC.